This T cell receptor beta chain is from a study of shared clonotypes between healthy human individuals. Overall study: Contributing individuals were two females and three males aged 18 to 49.

The CDR3 spans 14 residues. In germline, CDR1 is GTSNPN, CDR2 SVGIG (reference sequence). V shed 2 bases, J shed 8 bases, and the junction held 7 bases outside the gene matches. The split of CD4+ cells yielded CD45RA+ naive and CD45RA-negative memory subsets. Using immunoSEQ multiplex PCR, the repertoire was profiled, and TCRdb retains in-frame clones only, with some absent. The sample lists millions of clones; over 85% were seen once. Sequenced: naive CD4+ T cells sorted from blood. The subset was: CD45RA+ positively selected. The sequence was obtained from a man aged 18 to 35 in good health. V usage is TRBV30 and J usage is TRBJ1-4; TRBD1 aligns across 8 bases. CDR3 sequence: CAWSRHRGLEKLFF. DNA of the CDR3: TGTGCCTGGAGTAGACACAGGGGGTTAGAAAAACTGTTTTTT.